This TCR beta chain was captured in a study of blood T cell repertoires in COVID-19. Study as a whole: Samples taken during acute and convalescent COVID-19 were collected in the United States, Italy and Spain. In each case, the material was cDNA or gDNA derived from T cells, B-cell-depleted T cells, or PBMCs.

The method was immunoSEQ multiplex PCR; TCRdb's version includes in-frame clones alone and lacks a portion of them. In the table there are around 270,000 clones, around 90% of which are singletons. This CDR3 has 14 residues. Trimming shortened V by 0 bases and J by 0 bases, and 7 bases separated the two germline ends. Germline V CDR1 and CDR2: SGDLS, YYNGEE. As regards this clone: Other DNA sequences in this sample translate to the same CDR3.

The chain couples TRBV9 to TRBJ2-7; no clear D gene. The sequencing input was peripheral blood. This clonotype was obtained from a woman aged 55-70 years with COVID-19, enrolled during active disease. CDR3 residues: CASSVGDSSYEQYF. DNA of the CDR3: TGTGCCAGCAGCGTAGGAGATAGCTCCTACGAGCAGTACTTC. The entire variable domain, with the rest obtained from reference TRBV9 and TRBJ2-7, is as follows: DSGVTQTPKHLITATGQRVTLRCSPRSGDLSVYWYQQSLDQGLQFLIQYYNGEERAKGNILERFSAQQFPDLHSELNLSSLELGDSALYFCASSVGDSSYEQYFGPGTRLTVT.